Listed below are T cell receptor beta chains from one sample, sequenced in a study of monozygotic twins with cystic fibrosis. Method: immunoSEQ multiplex PCR; TCRdb's copy keeps in-frame clones and lacks some. The sample has approximately 13,000 clones, 80% to 95% seen once. The source material was blood. The receptors originated from a girl aged 2-15 years with cystic fibrosis. The CDR3 runs from the conserved cysteine through the conserved F or W. The D gene is left open where the match is weak. Where a row states a size, it is once, few, many or the class of an expanded clone; other rows omit it.

V gene,J gene,clone size,D gene,CDR3 DNA,CDR3 protein
TRBV10-1,TRBJ1-1,NA,NA,TGCGCCAGCAAACTCCCGACCGGGACATGGAACACTGAAGCTTTCTTT,CASKLPTGTWNTEAFF
TRBV7-8,TRBJ2-7,NA,TRBD2,TGTGCCAGCACCTTGGTCATCCCACTAGCGGGAGGGCTTGCCTACGAGCAGTACTTC,CASTLVIPLAGGLAYEQYF
TRBV7-3,TRBJ2-7,NA,NA,TGTGCCAGCAGCCTACTGACAGGAGGCGAGCAGTACTTC,CASSLLTGGEQYF
TRBV4-1,TRBJ1-6,NA,NA,TGCGCCAGCAGCCAAGATCGGTGGGGTTCACCCCTCCACTTT,CASSQDRWGSPLHF
TRBV4-2,TRBJ2-7,NA,NA,TGTGCCAGCAGCCCCCGGTCCCCTGGAGGGACCTACGAGCAGTACTTC,CASSPRSPGGTYEQYF
TRBV29-1,TRBJ1-2,NA,NA,TGCAGCGCCGACGGCCCAGGTGGCTATGGCTACACCTTC,CSADGPGGYGYTF
TRBV5-8,TRBJ1-2,NA,NA,TGTGCCAGCAGCTTGGATAGGCCCAATGGCTACACCTTC,CASSLDRPNGYTF
TRBV5-1,TRBJ1-2,NA,NA,TGCGCCAGCAGCCGAGACCACAGGGACGGTTACGGCTACACCTTC,CASSRDHRDGYGYTF
TRBV27,TRBJ2-1,NA,NA,TGTGCCAGCAGTTTAGGGGGAGTCCCCCACAATGAGCAGTTCTTC,CASSLGGVPHNEQFF
TRBV28,TRBJ1-3,NA,TRBD1,TGTGCCAGCAGTTTGGGACAGACTGGAAACACCATATATTTT,CASSLGQTGNTIYF
TRBV19,TRBJ1-5,NA,NA,TGTGCCAGTAATAAATGGGACCAGCCCCAGCATTTT,CASNKWDQPQHF
TRBV11-2,TRBJ2-6,NA,TRBD1,TGTGCCAGCAGCGCAATTACAGGGGGCGAAAACTCTGGGGCCAACGTCCTGACTTTC,CASSAITGGENSGANVLTF
TRBV28,TRBJ2-3,NA,TRBD2,TGTGCCAGCAGTTTAGGCGGACTAGCGGGAGGAGATACGCAGTATTTT,CASSLGGLAGGDTQYF
TRBV19,TRBJ1-4,NA,NA,TGTGCCAGTAGTAGGGGGACAACTAATGAAAAACTGTTTTTT,CASSRGTTNEKLFF
TRBV28,TRBJ2-3,NA,TRBD2,TGTGCCAGCAGTTTGGGGTTGCCTAGCGGGAGGGAATATACGCAGTATTTT,CASSLGLPSGREYTQYF
TRBV18,TRBJ1-3,NA,NA,TGTGCCAGCTCACCCAAAGTCCCCCGGGCTGGAAACACCATATATTTT,CASSPKVPRAGNTIYF
TRBV18,TRBJ1-5,NA,NA,TGTGCCAGCTCACCACAGGCGGTTAGCAATCAGCCCCAGCATTTT,CASSPQAVSNQPQHF
TRBV5-1,TRBJ2-2,once,TRBD2,TGCGCCAGCAGCTTGTTAGCGGGAGAGACCGGGGAGCTGTTTTTT,CASSLLAGETGELFF
TRBV6-5,TRBJ2-1,NA,NA,TGTGCCAGCGAGGGCAGGGAGAATGAGCAGTTCTTC,CASEGRENEQFF
TRBV6-1,TRBJ2-2,NA,TRBD1,TGTGCCAGCAGTATCCAGACAGGGTGGTCCGGGGAGCTGTTTTTT,CASSIQTGWSGELFF
TRBV5-1,TRBJ2-7,NA,NA,TGCGCCAGCAGCTTGGAGTCACCCTCCTACGAGCAGTACTTC,CASSLESPSYEQYF
TRBV18,TRBJ2-1,NA,TRBD2,TGTGCCAGCTCACCATTCGAGGGGACTAGCTCCTACAATGAGCAGTTCTTC,CASSPFEGTSSYNEQFF
TRBV2,TRBJ2-7,NA,TRBD2,TGTGCCAGCAGTGAAAGCGGGAGGGCAAGTGAGCAGTACTTC,CASSESGRASEQYF
TRBV10-3,TRBJ1-5,NA,NA,TGTGCCACCGGGGACGGCAATCAGCCCCAGCATTTT,CATGDGNQPQHF
TRBV19,TRBJ2-3,once,TRBD2,TGTGCCAGTAGTATTTTTCCCAGCGGGAGTACGCAGTATTTT,CASSIFPSGSTQYF
TRBV6-4,TRBJ2-6,NA,NA,TGTGCCAGCAGTTATGACTCTGGGGCCAACGTCCTGACTTTC,CASSYDSGANVLTF
TRBV18,TRBJ2-7,few,NA,TGTGCCAGCTCACCAGAACGCTACGAGCAGTACTTC,CASSPERYEQYF
TRBV4-1,TRBJ1-6,NA,NA,TGCGCCAGCAGCCCATCGGGGCAGAGGGGTTCACCCCTCCACTTT,CASSPSGQRGSPLHF
TRBV27,TRBJ2-1,NA,TRBD2,TGTGCCAGCAGTCTCCAAGCGGGAGAGCAGTTCTTC,CASSLQAGEQFF
TRBV6-6,TRBJ2-7,NA,TRBD2,TGTGCCAACTGCAGCGGGGGGCTGGACGAGCAGTACTTC,CANCSGGLDEQYF
TRBV6-1,TRBJ2-1,NA,NA,TGTGCCAGCAGGCGGGGAAGTGGCAATGAGCAGTTCTTC,CASRRGSGNEQFF
TRBV9,TRBJ2-3,NA,NA,TGTGCCAGCAGCGAGCCCTCCGGCACAGATACGCAGTATTTT,CASSEPSGTDTQYF
TRBV28,TRBJ1-5,NA,NA,TGTGCCAGCAGTTTCGGGCGGGGGGGAGGTCAGCCCCAGCATTTT,CASSFGRGGGQPQHF
TRBV9,TRBJ2-5,NA,NA,TGTGCCAGCAGCGGCGAGTCCCAGGGAGTATGGGAGACCCAGTACTTC,CASSGESQGVWETQYF
TRBV27,TRBJ2-1,NA,NA,TGTGCCAGCAGTTACGGGGGGCCCTACAATGAGCAGTTCTTC,CASSYGGPYNEQFF
TRBV4-2,TRBJ2-1,NA,NA,TGTGCCAGCAGCCAAGTTGATACGGGTTTGGCTGAGCAGTTCTTC,CASSQVDTGLAEQFF
TRBV27,TRBJ2-3,NA,TRBD2,TGTGCCAGCAGTTTATTATCCGGACTAGCGGCTAGCACAGATACGCAGTATTTT,CASSLLSGLAASTDTQYF
TRBV7-2,TRBJ2-1,NA,TRBD2,TGTGCCAGCAGCTTAGCGGGTTTGGGGGGGACTAGCGGGAGCTCCTACAATGAGCAGTTCTTC,CASSLAGLGGTSGSSYNEQFF
TRBV30,TRBJ1-5,NA,NA,TGTGCCTGGAGCCTAGGGGGGAATCAGCCCCAGCATTTT,CAWSLGGNQPQHF
TRBV2,TRBJ1-3,NA,NA,TGTGCCAGCAGTGAGCAGGGTCTTGCTGGAAACACCATATATTTT,CASSEQGLAGNTIYF
TRBV19,TRBJ1-5,NA,NA,TGTGCCAGTAATGGAAAGATAACCGACAGGATTTATAGCAATCAGCCCCAGCATTTT,CASNGKITDRIYSNQPQHF